This T cell receptor beta chain was retrieved from a study of blood T cells in healthy people across ages. General observations from the study: Donors of long life had a larger count of naive CD4+ cells and greater diversity than aged donors. Per million T cells, TCR beta diversity dropped roughly linearly as age increased.

Primers used in a second PCR of about 7 to 12 cycles were a sample-barcoded 5' primer and a J-beta primer mix. MiXCR was run by TCRdb on the 5' RACE reads, yielding one entry per CDR3 protein. This repertoire shows hundreds of thousands of distinct CDR3 sequences, 25% to 30% found once; its top ten account for about 30%. In regard to this clonotype: Its specificity is not known.

Between the trimmed V and J ends, which lost 1 base and 1 base, there was a span of 10 bases. The germline V gene encodes CDR1 LGHNA and CDR2 YNFKEQ. This CDR3 is 15 amino acids long. This clonotype was sampled from a woman between 70 and 85 years old in good health. This sequence joins TRBV4-2 and TRBJ2-5, with D tentatively TRBD1 or TRBD2 (6 bases each). Sample: blood. This chain's CDR3 is CASSQGRGLQETQYF. In nucleotides, the CDR3 is TGTGCCAGCAGCCAAGGTCGGGGGCTCCAAGAGACCCAGTACTTC.